This T cell receptor beta chain was retrieved from a study of cytomegalovirus exposure and HLA in healthy donors. Vbeta (60) and Jbeta (13) primers were used in the PCR. The repertoire was sequenced with immunoSEQ multiplex PCR; TCRdb's copy has only in-frame clones and lacks some. This repertoire includes around 190,000 clones. Germline CDR1 reads MNHNY; CDR2 reads SVGAGI (reference sequence). V gave up 5 bases and J gave up 2 bases; unmatched junction bases: 5. This CDR3 region has 16 residues. Material for sequencing was PBMCs. The rearrangement joins TRBV6-6 to TRBJ2-6, with 8 bases lining up with TRBD1. The clonotype comes from a woman aged 25 to 39 in good health and CMV-seropositive. For the CDR3, the DNA is TGTGCCAGCAGTCCTATGGACAGGGCTGGGGCCAACGTCCTGACTTTC. Amino acids: CASSPMDRAGANVLTF.